The rows below give T cell receptor beta chains drawn from one sample of a study of regulatory T cells in long-lasting Graves disease. One entry per CDR3 protein results from TCRdb running MiXCR on the multiplex PCR reads. The table records 550,000 to 650,000 distinct CDR3 sequences, approximately 16% of them present only once. The same specimen was also included in a second study, on T cells in Graves' hyperthyroidism and ophthalmopathy.

The sample here was peripheral blood mononuclear cells (PBMCs), taken at new diagnosis, from a patient treated with antithyroid drugs. The source is a young man with Graves disease. CDR3s include the opening cysteine and the closing phenylalanine or tryptophan. A D gene is named only where the DNA matches it firmly. Clone size, where shown, is once, few, many, or a class for clones that have expanded.

DNA: TGCAGTTTCCTGGGTAGCGGGAGACATGAGCAGTTCTTC
CDR3: CSFLGSGRHEQFF
size: few
V: TRBV20-1
J: TRBJ2-1
D: TRBD2

DNA: TGTGCCAGCAGCCACGGACTACCAGACAATGAGCAGTTCTTC
CDR3: CASSHGLPDNEQFF
size: NA
V: TRBV3-1
J: TRBJ2-1
D: NA

DNA: TGTGCCATCAGTGCTAGCGGGGGCAACAATGAGCAGTTCTTC
CDR3: CAISASGGNNEQFF
size: many
V: TRBV10-3
J: TRBJ2-1
D: TRBD2

DNA: TGTGCCAGCAGCAAACTAGCAATAGATATGCAGTATTTT
CDR3: CASSKLAIDMQYF
size: NA
V: TRBV7-3
J: TRBJ2-3
D: NA

DNA: TGTGCCAGTAGTCCCCAGGGAGGACGGACTGAAGCTTTCTTT
CDR3: CASSPQGGRTEAFF
size: NA
V: TRBV19
J: TRBJ1-1
D: NA

DNA: TGTGCCATCAGCTCCGGGACTAGCGGGAGCTCCTACGAGCAGTACTTC
CDR3: CAISSGTSGSSYEQYF
size: many
V: TRBV10-3
J: TRBJ2-7
D: TRBD2

DNA: TGTGCCAGCAGTAGACTAGAGGGAGATTCTAATGAGCAGTTCTTC
CDR3: CASSRLEGDSNEQFF
size: NA
V: TRBV27
J: TRBJ2-1
D: NA

DNA: TGCAGTGCCACTTTTAGCGGGAGCGCCGGGGAGCTGTTTTTT
CDR3: CSATFSGSAGELFF
size: many
V: TRBV20-1
J: TRBJ2-2
D: TRBD2

DNA: TGTGCCATCAAGAGGAGAGAGGACACTGAAGCTTTCTTT
CDR3: CAIKRREDTEAFF
size: few
V: TRBV10-3
J: TRBJ1-1
D: NA

DNA: TGTGCCAGCAGCCCCTGTCGGGACAGCCAGTTATACTCCTCTGGAAACACCATATATTTT
CDR3: CASSPCRDSQLYSSGNTIYF
size: NA
V: TRBV5-1
J: TRBJ1-3
D: TRBD1

DNA: TGCGCCAGCTCGGGACTCCAGACGCAAGATACGCAGTATTTT
CDR3: CASSGLQTQDTQYF
size: many
V: TRBV10-2
J: TRBJ2-3
D: NA

DNA: TGTGCCAGCAGCGTAAGGGGCGGGTTGAACACCGGGGAGCTGTTTTTT
CDR3: CASSVRGGLNTGELFF
size: NA
V: TRBV9
J: TRBJ2-2
D: NA

DNA: TGTGCCAGCAGCTTGGCTGGGGGAAGAGAAAACATTCAGTACTTC
CDR3: CASSLAGGRENIQYF
size: few
V: TRBV7-9
J: TRBJ2-4
D: NA

DNA: TGTGCCAGCAGCCCCAATCCGGAGGGGGGACCCCAAGAGACCCAGTACTTC
CDR3: CASSPNPEGGPQETQYF
size: few
V: TRBV9
J: TRBJ2-5
D: NA

DNA: TGCAGTGCTGGAGTCCCGGGCGGTGAAAAACTGTTTTTT
CDR3: CSAGVPGGEKLFF
size: NA
V: TRBV20-1
J: TRBJ1-4
D: NA

DNA: TGCGCCAGCAGCTTAAGCAGCGGGAGACCCGAGACCCAGTACTTC
CDR3: CASSLSSGRPETQYF
size: many
V: TRBV5-1
J: TRBJ2-5
D: TRBD2

DNA: TGTGCCAGCAGTGAAGCGCTAGGACTGACACAGTTCTTC
CDR3: CASSEALGLTQFF
size: many
V: TRBV6-1
J: TRBJ2-1
D: NA

DNA: TGTGCCTGGAGGAAGGGTCGTGGAAACACCATATATTTT
CDR3: CAWRKGRGNTIYF
size: many
V: TRBV30
J: TRBJ1-3
D: NA

DNA: TGTGCCTGGGCCTTGGGTAGCGGGAGCTCCTACGAGCAGTACTTC
CDR3: CAWALGSGSSYEQYF
size: NA
V: TRBV30
J: TRBJ2-7
D: TRBD2

DNA: TGCGCCAGCAGGGCTTCTCCGGGAGAAGGGCTCTACGAGCAGTACTTC
CDR3: CASRASPGEGLYEQYF
size: NA
V: TRBV5-1
J: TRBJ2-7
D: NA

DNA: TGTGCCACCGCAGTGGGGGAGGGACAGCCCCAGCATTTT
CDR3: CATAVGEGQPQHF
size: NA
V: TRBV10-3
J: TRBJ1-5
D: NA

DNA: TGTGCCAGCAGTTTATCTATTGGGACCTTCGCAGATACGCAGTATTTT
CDR3: CASSLSIGTFADTQYF
size: many
V: TRBV27
J: TRBJ2-3
D: NA

DNA: TGCGCCAGCAGCATAGACTCGCCGAGCTCCTACGAGCAGTACTTC
CDR3: CASSIDSPSSYEQYF
size: many
V: TRBV5-1
J: TRBJ2-7
D: NA

DNA: TGTGCCATCAGTGACCAGATGGGAGGGGTCTACGAGCAGTACTTC
CDR3: CAISDQMGGVYEQYF
size: many
V: TRBV10-3
J: TRBJ2-7
D: TRBD2

DNA: TGTGCCAGCAGTGAAGCGGCGGGACTAGCGGCCAATGAGCAGTTCTTC
CDR3: CASSEAAGLAANEQFF
size: many
V: TRBV6-1
J: TRBJ2-1
D: TRBD2

DNA: TGTGCCAGCAGCCCGAGCGGGACTCCCTACGAGCAGTACTTC
CDR3: CASSPSGTPYEQYF
size: NA
V: TRBV9
J: TRBJ2-7
D: TRBD2

DNA: TGTGCCTGCGCTCGACTAGCGGGAGCCGATACGCAGTATTTT
CDR3: CACARLAGADTQYF
size: many
V: TRBV30
J: TRBJ2-3
D: TRBD2

DNA: TGTGCCAGCAGTTTGGAGCCCGGGGGAGAGACCCAGTACTTC
CDR3: CASSLEPGGETQYF
size: many
V: TRBV6-2/TRBV6-3
J: TRBJ2-5
D: NA

DNA: TGTGCCTGGAGTGTTTCTGTGAATGAGCAGTTCTTC
CDR3: CAWSVSVNEQFF
size: NA
V: TRBV30
J: TRBJ2-1
D: NA

DNA: TGTGCCAGCAGCTCCGGAGGGGCAACCTACGAGCAGTACTTC
CDR3: CASSSGGATYEQYF
size: few
V: TRBV7-9
J: TRBJ2-7
D: NA

DNA: TGTGCCTGGAGTGTCCTAGGGGCTAGCACAGATACGCAGTATTTT
CDR3: CAWSVLGASTDTQYF
size: few
V: TRBV30
J: TRBJ2-3
D: NA

DNA: TGTGCCTGGAGTGTAGGTTCTGGGCAGTACTTC
CDR3: CAWSVGSGQYF
size: few
V: TRBV30
J: TRBJ2-7
D: NA

DNA: TGTGCCAGCACCCACGAACGGGGGTCAACCTACAATGAGCAGTTCTTC
CDR3: CASTHERGSTYNEQFF
size: many
V: TRBV12-3/TRBV12-4
J: TRBJ2-1
D: NA

DNA: TGCGCCAGCGCTTTGGGCGGGGAGCTGTTTTTT
CDR3: CASALGGELFF
size: NA
V: TRBV5-1
J: TRBJ2-2
D: NA

DNA: TGTGCCAGCAGTGATATAGGGGACAGGGCGGACATTCAGTACTTC
CDR3: CASSDIGDRADIQYF
size: few
V: TRBV25-1
J: TRBJ2-4
D: TRBD1

DNA: TGTGCCAGCAGCTTAGGGGGTCTAGGTGTCAGCACCGGGGAGCTGTTTTTT
CDR3: CASSLGGLGVSTGELFF
size: NA
V: TRBV11-1
J: TRBJ2-2
D: NA

DNA: TGCAGTGCTAGACCCGGGACATCCTATGAAAAACTGTTTTTT
CDR3: CSARPGTSYEKLFF
size: few
V: TRBV20-1
J: TRBJ1-4
D: NA

DNA: TGTGCTAGCAGCATGCGACAGACAGATACGCAGTATTTT
CDR3: CASSMRQTDTQYF
size: many
V: TRBV7-7
J: TRBJ2-3
D: NA

DNA: TGTGCCAGCAGCTCATTACAGGGGTACACTGAAGCTTTCTTT
CDR3: CASSSLQGYTEAFF
size: NA
V: TRBV7-9
J: TRBJ1-1
D: TRBD1

DNA: TGTGCCAGCAGCCAACAGGGGGCTGGCAACACTGAAGCTTTCTTT
CDR3: CASSQQGAGNTEAFF
size: NA
V: TRBV6-2/TRBV6-3
J: TRBJ1-1
D: TRBD1

DNA: TGTGCCAGCAGCCAAGGGCTAGCTGAGTTCTTC
CDR3: CASSQGLAEFF
size: NA
V: TRBV3-1
J: TRBJ2-1
D: NA

DNA: TGCAGTGCTAGAGATTCTAAGCGGGAGGGCCTCTACAATGAGCAGTTCTTC
CDR3: CSARDSKREGLYNEQFF
size: NA
V: TRBV20-1
J: TRBJ2-1
D: TRBD2

DNA: TGTGCCAGTAGTCCCGAGACTAGCGGGAGCTCCTACAATGAGCAGTTCTTC
CDR3: CASSPETSGSSYNEQFF
size: NA
V: TRBV19
J: TRBJ2-1
D: TRBD2

DNA: TGTGCCAGCAGAAGACAGGGGGCGAGCTATGAGCAGTTCTTC
CDR3: CASRRQGASYEQFF
size: many
V: TRBV2
J: TRBJ2-1
D: TRBD1

DNA: TGCGCCAGCAGCTTGGAAACGTCCTCTGGAAACACCATATATTTT
CDR3: CASSLETSSGNTIYF
size: few
V: TRBV5-1
J: TRBJ1-3
D: NA